The clone carrying this TCR beta chain was found once. Its specificity is not known. The CDR3 loop spans 19 amino acids. The germline gives CDR1 SEHNR, CDR2 FQNEAQ (reference sequence). V was shortened by 5 bases and J by 6 bases, with 29 bases between the two germline ends. The data were obtained in a study of radiotherapy plus CTLA-4 blockade in lung cancer. Background on the study: Objective responses were seen in about a sixth of patients, disease control in more than 30%. Whole-study results and caveats: Reportedly, early blood T cell clone dynamics best predicted response, with interferon-beta.

Profiling relied on immunoSEQ multiplex PCR, and the TCRdb table lists in-frame clones only, not all of them. Found here are around 56,000 clones, 65% to 80% of them singletons; the top ten hold roughly 17%. Focal radiation was given together with CTLA-4 blockade (ipilimumab) to patients with chemo-refractory metastatic non-small-cell lung cancer. The chain employs TRBV7-9 and TRBJ1-5; D may be TRBD1 (5 bases). The starting material was peripheral blood, obtained from a patient treated with radiotherapy plus ipilimumab. This clonotype was obtained from a human donor with non-small cell lung cancer who had a complete response to radiotherapy plus ipilimumab. The CDR3 loop reads CASSPQLARESPRSQPQHF. The CDR3 DNA reads TGTGCCAGCAGCCCCCAACTCGCCAGGGAATCCCCCCGGAGTCAGCCCCAGCATTTT. Variable domain in full (rest from reference TRBV7-9 and TRBJ1-5): DTGVSQNPRHKITKRGQNVTFRCDPISEHNRLYWYRQTLGQGPEFLTYFQNEAQLEKSRLLSDRFSAERPKGSFSTLEIQRTEQGDSAMYLCASSPQLARESPRSQPQHFGDGTRLSIL.